Ten or more counts support the clone carrying this T cell receptor beta chain. V lost 5 bases, J lost 7 bases, and 15 bases lay in between. This CDR3 has 13 residues. Germline loops: CDR1 SGHVS, CDR2 FQNEAQ. 5'-RACE, quantitative and with molecular barcodes, yielded the TCR beta libraries. TCRdb recomputed calls from the 5' RACE reads with MiXCR, one row per CDR3 protein. The sample includes 130,000 or so distinct CDR3 sequences, approximately 10% of them seen just once. This specimen comes from a study of CD8 T cells in ankylosing spondylitis. The gene calls are TRBV7-8 and TRBJ2-7; D not resolved. Material for sequencing was blood, either unsorted or a sorted T cell fraction (not recorded which). The clonotype was recovered from a female donor with ankylosing spondylitis or in good health (not recorded which). CDR3 sequence: CASSPPTPGEQYF. CDR3 nucleotides: TGTGCCAGCAGCCCCCCGACCCCAGGAGAGCAGTACTTC.